This T cell receptor (beta chain) was profiled in a study of blood T cell repertoires in COVID-19. Study overall: Researchers got acute and convalescent COVID-19 samples from the United States, Italy and Spain. In each case, the material was cDNA or gDNA derived from T cells, B-cell-depleted T cells, or PBMCs.

Authors' processing steps: How many nucleated cells were present was estimated from reference gene primer amplification. This table comes from immunoSEQ multiplex PCR, and its TCRdb copy is limited to in-frame clones, with some not included. V, J and clone size derive from that table, while D and trimming were established from the DNA sequence. Here the sample spans 250,000 to 350,000 clones, 88% being singletons. Trimming left V 4 bases short and J 2 bases short, with 11 bases between. The V gene's germline CDR1 is LGHNA and CDR2 YNFKEQ. The CDR3 totals 14 residues. The genes are TRBV4-2 and TRBJ2-5; D is ambiguous. The clonotype was recovered from a woman aged 25 to 39 who had recovered from COVID-19. Material: peripheral blood. The CDR3 DNA is TGTGCCAGCAGCCCCTTAATTACACAAGAGACCCAGTACTTC. As protein: CASSPLITQETQYF.